This T cell receptor beta chain was sequenced during a study of OX40 agonist ivuxolimab in advanced cancers. In the study overall: At doses from 0.01 to 10 mg/kg, patients were given intravenous ivuxolimab every 2 weeks. Anti-PD-1, anti-PD-L1 or anti-CTLA-4 therapy given earlier was allowed, and 30% to 45% had some. Study-level points and caveats: There was clonal expansion of CD4+ and CD8+ blood T cells by week 6 at 0.1 to 3.0 mg/kg. Averaging showed that CD8+ T cells had more expanded clones than CD4+ did.

V was pared by 1 base and J by 3 bases, with 7 bases of the junction left unmatched. CDR3 length equals 17 residues. Germline assignment: CDR1 PRHDT and CDR2 FYEKMQ (reference sequence). Worth noting for this clone: Its antigen is currently unknown.

The data were produced by immunoSEQ multiplex PCR, yet TCRdb's version contains in-frame clones alone and is incomplete. The sample shows tens of thousands of clones, around 80% of them seen only once. This receptor was taken from an adult with an advanced solid tumor such as melanoma, head and neck, liver or kidney cancer. V is TRBV13 and J is TRBJ2-4; TRBD1 agrees at 9 bases. The sample was CD4+ or CD8+ T cells sorted from blood, taken in a trial of the OX40 agonist ivuxolimab. The CDR3 spells CASSLDRGRLDKNIQYF. Here the CDR3 DNA reads TGTGCCAGCAGCTTAGACAGGGGGCGATTGGACAAAAACATTCAGTACTTC.